The rows below give T cell receptor beta chains drawn from one sample of a study of cytomegalovirus exposure and HLA in healthy donors. Sequencing used immunoSEQ multiplex PCR; TCRdb keeps in-frame clones, though not all of them. The sample consists of around 140,000 clones, around three quarters of them appearing once. Sequenced: PBMCs. The receptors were sampled from a woman aged 18 to 35 in good health and CMV-seropositive. The CDR3 runs from the conserved cysteine through the conserved F or W. The D gene is left open where the match is weak. Where a row states a size, it is once, few, many or the class of an expanded clone; other rows omit it.

clone size: .
J gene: TRBJ2-7
D gene: TRBD1
V gene: TRBV27
CDR3 protein: CASGTGGSYEQYF
CDR3 DNA: TGTGCCAGCGGGACAGGCGGCTCGTACGAGCAGTACTTC

clone size: .
J gene: TRBJ1-6
D gene: TRBD1
V gene: TRBV6-6
CDR3 protein: CASSYGGTANSPLHF
CDR3 DNA: TGTGCCAGCAGTTACGGGGGGACAGCTAATTCACCCCTCCACTTT

clone size: .
J gene: TRBJ1-2
D gene: .
V gene: TRBV2
CDR3 protein: CASSEKDHYGGYTF
CDR3 DNA: TGTGCCAGCAGTGAGAAGGATCACTATGGTGGCTACACCTTC

clone size: once
J gene: TRBJ2-7
D gene: .
V gene: TRBV5-1
CDR3 protein: CASSSSLGGYEQYF
CDR3 DNA: TGCGCCAGCAGCTCCTCCCTTGGAGGCTACGAGCAGTACTTC

clone size: .
J gene: TRBJ1-1
D gene: .
V gene: TRBV19
CDR3 protein: CASSALRGNTEAFF
CDR3 DNA: TGTGCCAGTAGCGCCCTCAGGGGGAACACTGAAGCTTTCTTT

clone size: .
J gene: TRBJ2-7
D gene: .
V gene: TRBV11-1
CDR3 protein: CASSFAGVFYEQYF
CDR3 DNA: TGTGCCAGCAGCTTTGCAGGGGTGTTCTACGAGCAGTACTTC

clone size: few
J gene: TRBJ2-1
D gene: .
V gene: TRBV19
CDR3 protein: CASSPDRSTYNEQFF
CDR3 DNA: TGTGCCAGTAGCCCGGACAGATCCACATACAATGAGCAGTTCTTC

clone size: .
J gene: TRBJ1-2
D gene: .
V gene: TRBV6-1
CDR3 protein: CASSEAQGRGGYTF
CDR3 DNA: TGTGCCAGCAGTGAAGCACAGGGAAGGGGCGGCTACACCTTC

clone size: .
J gene: TRBJ2-7
D gene: .
V gene: TRBV28
CDR3 protein: CASNGGQGSYEQYF
CDR3 DNA: TGTGCCAGCAATGGGGGACAAGGGTCCTACGAGCAGTACTTC

clone size: few
J gene: TRBJ2-1
D gene: .
V gene: TRBV28
CDR3 protein: CASSSPRSSYNEQFF
CDR3 DNA: TGTGCCAGCAGTTCGCCGCGGAGCTCCTACAATGAGCAGTTCTTC

clone size: .
J gene: TRBJ1-1
D gene: .
V gene: TRBV5-1
CDR3 protein: CASSFPVGGLDTEAFF
CDR3 DNA: TGCGCCAGCAGCTTCCCGGTCGGGGGGTTGGACACTGAAGCTTTCTTT

clone size: .
J gene: TRBJ2-7
D gene: .
V gene: TRBV7-9
CDR3 protein: CASSLAGSSYEQYF
CDR3 DNA: TGTGCCAGCAGCTTAGCGGGCAGCTCCTACGAGCAGTACTTC

clone size: few
J gene: TRBJ2-2
D gene: .
V gene: TRBV7-6
CDR3 protein: CASSLDTGELLF
CDR3 DNA: TGTGCCAGCAGCTTAGACACCGGGGAGCTGCTTTTT

clone size: .
J gene: TRBJ2-3
D gene: TRBD2
V gene: TRBV7-2
CDR3 protein: CASSQGGYTDTQYF
CDR3 DNA: TGTGCCAGCAGCCAGGGAGGGTACACAGATACGCAGTATTTT

clone size: .
J gene: TRBJ2-2
D gene: .
V gene: TRBV7-6
CDR3 protein: CASGSRDSGTGELFF
CDR3 DNA: TGTGCCAGCGGGTCAAGGGACAGCGGGACCGGGGAGCTGTTTTTT

clone size: .
J gene: TRBJ2-2
D gene: .
V gene: TRBV19
CDR3 protein: CASSMGARPPYTGELFF
CDR3 DNA: TGTGCCAGTAGTATGGGAGCCAGGCCCCCGTACACCGGGGAGCTGTTTTTT

clone size: .
J gene: TRBJ2-5
D gene: .
V gene: TRBV6-5
CDR3 protein: CASSGLETQYF
CDR3 DNA: TGTGCCAGCAGTGGCCTGGAGACCCAGTACTTC

clone size: .
J gene: TRBJ2-3
D gene: .
V gene: TRBV4-1
CDR3 protein: CASSQDGGGTDTQYF
CDR3 DNA: TGCGCCAGCAGCCAAGACGGCGGGGGCACAGATACGCAGTATTTT

clone size: .
J gene: TRBJ1-3
D gene: .
V gene: TRBV9
CDR3 protein: CASSADSSGNTIYF
CDR3 DNA: TGTGCCAGCAGCGCGGACAGCTCTGGAAACACCATATATTTT

clone size: .
J gene: TRBJ1-1
D gene: TRBD1
V gene: TRBV27
CDR3 protein: CASSFQGGTEAFF
CDR3 DNA: TGTGCCAGCAGTTTCCAGGGGGGCACTGAAGCTTTCTTT

clone size: once
J gene: TRBJ1-1
D gene: .
V gene: TRBV6-6
CDR3 protein: CASSYSRNTEAFF
CDR3 DNA: TGTGCCAGCAGTTACTCGCGGAACACTGAAGCTTTCTTT

clone size: .
J gene: TRBJ1-4
D gene: .
V gene: TRBV5-5
CDR3 protein: CASSRQPREKLFF
CDR3 DNA: TGTGCCAGCAGCCGACAGCCTCGGGAAAAACTGTTTTTT